This is a list of T cell receptor beta chains from one sample in a study of blood T cell repertoires in COVID-19. Libraries were prepared by immunoSEQ multiplex PCR; TCRdb keeps only in-frame clonotypes and omits some of them. The sample consists of about 80,000 clones, about 80% of them appearing once. Sequencing was performed on peripheral blood. The receptors originated from a woman aged 40 to 55 with active or convalescent COVID-19. The CDR3 runs from the conserved cysteine through the conserved F or W. D genes are given only for firm matches. A row's size may be missing; if present it is once, few, many or a size class.

>NA|TRBV6-2/TRBV6-3|TRBJ1-5|TRBD1
TGTGCCAGCAGTTCGGGACAGAGACGCCCCGAGTCTTTTAGCAATCAGCCCCAGCATTTT
CASSSGQRRPESFSNQPQHF
>NA|TRBV7-2|TRBJ2-3|NA
TGTGCCAGCAGCCCCCGGTTCAGCGGGCCCACAGATACGCAGTATTTT
CASSPRFSGPTDTQYF
>few|TRBV4-3|TRBJ2-7|TRBD1
TGCGCCAGCAGCCAAGCACAGGGGGCGGACTACGAGCAGTACTTC
CASSQAQGADYEQYF
>once|TRBV2|TRBJ2-7|TRBD1
TGTGCCAGCAGTGGGACAGGGTCCAACGAGCAGTACTTC
CASSGTGSNEQYF
>NA|TRBV11-2|TRBJ2-5|NA
TGTGCCAGCAGCGTAAGGGGAGAGACCCAGTACTTC
CASSVRGETQYF
>once|TRBV14|TRBJ2-7|NA
TGTGCCAGCAGCCAACCAGGCAATCCTTACGAGCAGTACTTC
CASSQPGNPYEQYF
>NA|TRBV10-2|TRBJ1-6|NA
TGCGCCAGCCGCCCTAGGGACTGGGATAATTCACCCCTCCACTTT
CASRPRDWDNSPLHF
>few|TRBV12-3/TRBV12-4|TRBJ2-1|NA
TGTGCCAGCAGTCACTATAATGAGCAGTTCTTC
CASSHYNEQFF
>NA|TRBV15|TRBJ1-2|TRBD1
TGTGCCACCAGCAGAGACAAGAGTTACAGGGGCGGAGGCTACACCTTC
CATSRDKSYRGGGYTF
>NA|TRBV7-9|TRBJ1-4|TRBD1
TGTGCCAGCAGCCCCGGGACAGCCATTAATGAAAAACTGTTTTTT
CASSPGTAINEKLFF
>few|TRBV2|TRBJ2-5|NA
TGTGCCAGCAGGCAGGGCTACCAAGAGACCCAGTACTTC
CASRQGYQETQYF
>NA|TRBV5-1|TRBJ2-5|NA
TGCGCCAGCAGCCCCATGGAGGGTCAAGAGACCCAGTACTTC
CASSPMEGQETQYF
>once|TRBV3-1/TRBV3-2|TRBJ2-7|NA
TGTGCCAGCAGCCATTGGACAGTTACCTACGAGCAGTACTTC
CASSHWTVTYEQYF
>few|TRBV27|TRBJ1-4|TRBD1
TGTGCCAGCAGTTTATATGGACAGGGGGTAACTAATGAAAAACTGTTTTTT
CASSLYGQGVTNEKLFF